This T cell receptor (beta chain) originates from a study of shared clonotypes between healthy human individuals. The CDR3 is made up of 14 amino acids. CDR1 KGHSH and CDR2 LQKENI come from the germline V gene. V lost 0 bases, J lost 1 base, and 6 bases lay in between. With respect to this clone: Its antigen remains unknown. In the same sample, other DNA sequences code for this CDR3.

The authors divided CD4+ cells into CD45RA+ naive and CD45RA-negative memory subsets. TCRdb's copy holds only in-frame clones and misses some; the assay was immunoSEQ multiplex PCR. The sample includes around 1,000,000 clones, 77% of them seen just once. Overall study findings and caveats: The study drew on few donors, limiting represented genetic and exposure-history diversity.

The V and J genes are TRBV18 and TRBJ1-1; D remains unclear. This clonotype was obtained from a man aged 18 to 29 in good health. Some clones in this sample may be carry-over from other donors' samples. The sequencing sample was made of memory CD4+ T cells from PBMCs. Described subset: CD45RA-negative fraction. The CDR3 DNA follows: TGTGCCAGCTCACCACCGTCAGGGAACACTGAAGCTTTCTTT. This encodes CASSPPSGNTEAFF.